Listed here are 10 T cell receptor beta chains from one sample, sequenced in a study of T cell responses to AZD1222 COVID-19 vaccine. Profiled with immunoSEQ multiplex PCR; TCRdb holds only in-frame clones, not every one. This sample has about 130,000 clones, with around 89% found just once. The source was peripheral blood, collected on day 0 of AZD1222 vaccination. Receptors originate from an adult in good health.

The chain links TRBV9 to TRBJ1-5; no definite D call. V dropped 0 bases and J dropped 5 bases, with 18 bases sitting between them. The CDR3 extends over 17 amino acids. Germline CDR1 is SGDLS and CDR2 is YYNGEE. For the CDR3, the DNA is TGTGCCAGCAGCGTAGGGGTGACACCAAATACTTATCAGCCCCAGCATTTT. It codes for CASSVGVTPNTYQPQHF.

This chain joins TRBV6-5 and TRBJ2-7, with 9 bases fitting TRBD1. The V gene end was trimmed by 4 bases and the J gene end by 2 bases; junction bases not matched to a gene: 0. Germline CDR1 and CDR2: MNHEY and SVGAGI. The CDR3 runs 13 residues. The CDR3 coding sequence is TGTGCCAGCAGTTGGGACAGGGCCTACGAGCAGTACTTC. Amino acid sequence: CASSWDRAYEQYF.

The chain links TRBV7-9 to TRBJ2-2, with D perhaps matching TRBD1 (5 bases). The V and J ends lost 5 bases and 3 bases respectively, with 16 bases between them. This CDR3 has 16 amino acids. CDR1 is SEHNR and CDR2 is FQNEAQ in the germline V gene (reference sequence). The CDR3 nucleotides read TGTGCCAGCAGCCCTCCCGGCGACAGAGACACCGGGGAGCTGTTTTTT. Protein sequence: CASSPPGDRDTGELFF.

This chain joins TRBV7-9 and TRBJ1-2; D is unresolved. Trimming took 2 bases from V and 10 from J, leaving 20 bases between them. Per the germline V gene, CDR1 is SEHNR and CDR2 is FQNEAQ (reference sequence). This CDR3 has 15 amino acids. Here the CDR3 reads CASSLISRISSSYTF. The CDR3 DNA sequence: TGTGCCAGCAGCTTAATATCCCGTATCTCATCTTCCTACACCTTC.

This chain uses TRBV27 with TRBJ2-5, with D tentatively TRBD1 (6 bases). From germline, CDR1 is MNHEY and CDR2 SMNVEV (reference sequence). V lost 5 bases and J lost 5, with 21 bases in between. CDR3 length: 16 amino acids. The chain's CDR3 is CASSVTFGTQGETQYF. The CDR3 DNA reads TGTGCCAGCAGTGTAACGTTCGGCACCCAGGGGGAGACCCAGTACTTC.

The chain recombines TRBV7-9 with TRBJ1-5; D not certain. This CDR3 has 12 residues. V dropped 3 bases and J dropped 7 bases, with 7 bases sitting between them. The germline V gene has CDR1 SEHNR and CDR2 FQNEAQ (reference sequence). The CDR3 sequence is CASSFGVQPQHF. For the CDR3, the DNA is TGTGCCAGCAGCTTCGGGGTACAGCCCCAGCATTTT.

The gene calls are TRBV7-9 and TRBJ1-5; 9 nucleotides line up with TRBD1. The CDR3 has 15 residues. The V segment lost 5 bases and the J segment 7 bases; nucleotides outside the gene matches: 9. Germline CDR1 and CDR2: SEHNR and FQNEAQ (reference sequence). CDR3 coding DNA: TGTGCCAGCAGCAAGACCGGGACAGGGCGGCAGCCCCAGCATTTT. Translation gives CASSKTGTGRQPQHF.

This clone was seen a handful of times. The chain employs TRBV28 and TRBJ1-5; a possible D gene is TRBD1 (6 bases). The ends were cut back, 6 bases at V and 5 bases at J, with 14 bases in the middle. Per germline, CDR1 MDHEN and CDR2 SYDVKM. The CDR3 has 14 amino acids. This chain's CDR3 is CASRKGQYDQPQHF. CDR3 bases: TGTGCCAGCAGGAAAGGACAGTACGATCAGCCCCAGCATTTT.

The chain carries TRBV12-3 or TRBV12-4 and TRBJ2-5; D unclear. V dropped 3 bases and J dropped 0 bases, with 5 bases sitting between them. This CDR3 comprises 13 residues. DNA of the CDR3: TGTGCCAGCAGTTTTGGGGACCAAGAGACCCAGTACTTC. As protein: CASSFGDQETQYF.

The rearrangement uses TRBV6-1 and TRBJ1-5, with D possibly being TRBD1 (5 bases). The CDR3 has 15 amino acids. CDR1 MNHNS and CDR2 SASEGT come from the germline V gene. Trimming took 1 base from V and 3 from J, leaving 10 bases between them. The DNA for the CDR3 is TGTGCCAGCAGTGAAGGGGGGGGATTCAATCAGCCCCAGCATTTT. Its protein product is CASSEGGGFNQPQHF.